This TCR beta chain was sequenced for a study of cytotoxic CD8 clonotypes in ibrutinib-treated CLL. General observations from the study: The study found baseline clonality above age-matched healthy donors, tracking circulating CD8+ T-cell counts.

The germline V gene has CDR1 SGHVS and CDR2 FNYEAQ. V lost 5 bases and J lost 7; bases outside the gene matches: 10. This CDR3 region has 18 residues. A word on this clone: The target antigen is unknown.

The data were produced by immunoSEQ multiplex PCR, yet TCRdb's version contains in-frame clones alone and is incomplete. The sample comprises about 97,000 clones, roughly three quarters of which are singletons, and just under 25% rests with the top ten. The sequence came from a human donor with chronic lymphocytic leukemia. This chain uses TRBV7-6 with TRBJ2-2, with 16 bases identical to TRBD2. The sample in question was PBMCs, obtained after 24 months of ibrutinib treatment. CDR3 protein: CASSPWGLAGGPIGELFF. Written as DNA, the CDR3 is TGTGCCAGCAGCCCCTGGGGACTAGCGGGAGGGCCGATCGGGGAGCTGTTTTTT.